Listed here are 29 T cell receptor beta chains from one sample, sequenced in a study of shared clonotypes between healthy human individuals. Method: immunoSEQ multiplex PCR; TCRdb's copy keeps in-frame clones and lacks some. Here the sample spans 2,500,000 or so clones, just over 90% being singletons. Sequencing was performed on naive CD4+ T cells sorted from blood. Stated subset: CD45RA+ positively selected. The receptor set was obtained from a man younger than 30 in good health.

This sequence joins TRBV5-1 and TRBJ2-3; 8 positions match TRBD2. Germline CDR1 and CDR2: SGHRS and YFSETQ. The J segment lost 5 bases and the V segment lost 0 bases, leaving 8 bases of the junction unmatched. The CDR3 has 16 amino acids. The CDR3 coding sequence is TGCGCCAGCAGCTTGGGGGTAGCGGGGCCTTTAGATACGCAGTATTTT. Translating it yields CASSLGVAGPLDTQYF.

The rearrangement uses TRBV5-8 and TRBJ2-7; 11 bases fit TRBD2. The V gene end was trimmed by 4 bases and the J gene end by 7 bases; junction bases not matched to a gene: 10. Looked up from germline, CDR1 is SGHTS and CDR2 is YDEGEE. The CDR3 runs 15 residues. This chain's CDR3 is CASSGGLAGNEEQYF. CDR3 in DNA: TGTGCCAGCAGCGGCGGACTAGCGGGCAATGAAGAGCAGTACTTC.

In this sample, this clone turned up once. The gene calls are TRBV25-1 and TRBJ2-2; TRBD1 agrees at 10 bases. V lost 8 bases, J lost 2 bases, and 14 bases stayed unmatched. Germline lookup yields CDR1 MGHDK and CDR2 SYGVNS. This CDR3 spans 18 amino acids. The CDR3 spells CASGSLGGQGRNTGELFF. CDR3 sequence (DNA): TGTGCCAGCGGCAGCCTCGGGGGACAGGGGCGTAACACCGGGGAGCTGTTTTTT.

The chain employs TRBV7-9 and TRBJ1-3; D is possibly TRBD1 (5 bases). In germline, CDR1 is SEHNR, CDR2 FQNEAQ (reference sequence). This CDR3 is 14 amino acids long. Trimming removed 6 bases from V and 4 bases from J, with 13 bases in between. CDR3 sequence: CASSLNQGGNTIYF. The CDR3 DNA sequence: TGTGCCAGCAGTTTAAATCAGGGAGGAAACACCATATATTTT.

This chain uses TRBV10-3 with TRBJ2-3, with D unresolved. The CDR3 runs 14 residues. Deletions cut 5 bases from V and 3 bases from J, with 12 bases between. Germline V gives CDR1 ENHRY, CDR2 SYGVKD. CDR3 nucleotide sequence: TGTGCCATCAGTCAAACGCACGGGACAGATACGCAGTATTTT. Translating it yields CAISQTHGTDTQYF.

CDR3 DNA: TGTGCTTCTTCCCGGGAACTAGCGACCAAAGAGACCCAGTACTTC. Protein: CASSRELATKETQYF. V and J are TRBV30 and TRBJ2-5; 7 nucleotides align to TRBD2. The CDR3 consists of 15 residues. Germline loops: CDR1 GTSNPN, CDR2 SVGIG (reference sequence).

V gene TRBV5-1 combines with J gene TRBJ2-7, with D possibly being TRBD1 or TRBD2 (5 bases each). The length of the CDR3 is 14 residues. Per the germline V gene, CDR1 is SGHRS and CDR2 is YFSETQ. The V end lost 4 bases, the J end lost 2 bases, and 13 bases lay between the germline ends. CDR3: CASSQGVSTYEQYF. The CDR3 region has the DNA TGCGCCAGCAGCCAGGGAGTTAGTACCTACGAGCAGTACTTC.

The table lists this clone with a count of one. This sample also contains other DNA sequences that code for the same CDR3. The chain employs TRBV28 and TRBJ1-1; D remains ambiguous. V was shortened by 3 bases and J by 0 bases, with 5 bases between the two germline ends. Germline CDR1 MDHEN, CDR2 SYDVKM. CDR3 size: 13 residues. CDR3 sequence (DNA): TGTGCCAGCAGTTTGAAGGTGAACACTGAAGCTTTCTTT. The encoded protein is CASSLKVNTEAFF.

This rearrangement joins TRBV11-2 to TRBJ2-5, with D perhaps matching TRBD1 (6 bases). The ends were cut back, 8 bases at V and 9 bases at J, with 19 bases in the middle. The CDR3 has 13 amino acids. The V gene's germline CDR1 is SGHAT and CDR2 FQNNGV. The CDR3 nucleotides are TGTGCCAGCCGTGAGGGGACATTGATGGCCCAGTACTTC. Amino acid sequence: CASREGTLMAQYF. Full variable domain (remainder filled in from reference TRBV11-2 and TRBJ2-5): EAGVAQSPRYKIIEKRQSVAFWCNPISGHATLYWYQQILGQGPKLLIQFQNNGVVDDSQLPKDRFSAERLKGVDSTLKIQPAKLEDSAVYLCASREGTLMAQYFGPGTRLLVL.

This sequence joins TRBV7-9 and TRBJ1-5; D gene unclear. With 5 bases removed from V and 4 bases from J, the gap between germline ends came to 9 bases. The CDR3 is 13 residues long. Germline V lookup: CDR1 SEHNR, CDR2 FQNEAQ (reference sequence). CDR3 nucleotides: TGTGCCAGCAGCCAGTCGGGGAATCAGCCCCAGCATTTT. Its protein is CASSQSGNQPQHF.

This chain uses TRBV25-1 with TRBJ2-5; 7 bases match TRBD2. The V gene end was trimmed by 4 bases and the J gene end by 4 bases; junction bases not matched to a gene: 6. The length of the CDR3 is 14 residues. Germline loops: CDR1 MGHDK, CDR2 SYGVNS. CDR3 in DNA: TGTGCCAGCAGTGTGGGGGGGTCGGTAGAGACCCAGTACTTC. This codes for CASSVGGSVETQYF.

The chain uses TRBV5-6 and TRBJ2-2; D not certain. The CDR3 extends over 17 amino acids. Trimming cost V 0 bases and J 4 bases, with 16 bases left between them. Germline loops: CDR1 SGHDT, CDR2 YYEEEE. For the CDR3, the DNA is TGTGCCAGCAGCTTGGGGCAGTTGACCCGGACCACCGGGGAGCTGTTTTTT. Encoded protein: CASSLGQLTRTTGELFF.

This clone was seen a single time. The chain's CDR3 is CAWIGTGNEAFF. The CDR3 DNA reads as TGTGCCTGGATCGGGACAGGCAATGAAGCTTTCTTT. The chain combines TRBV30 with TRBJ1-1; 8 positions agree with TRBD1. The germline V gene encodes CDR1 GTSNPN and CDR2 SVGIG (reference sequence). J was trimmed by 7 bases and V by 4 bases; bases with no gene match: 5. This CDR3 comprises 12 residues.

The chain joins TRBV7-3 to TRBJ2-2, with TRBD2 matching over 9 bases. CDR1 and CDR2 (germline): SGHTA, FQGTGA. The CDR3 has 16 residues. The V gene end was trimmed by 0 bases and the J gene end by 1 base; junction bases not matched to a gene: 0. The CDR3 loop is CASSLTSGGNTGELFF. In nucleotides, the CDR3 is TGTGCCAGCAGCTTAACTAGCGGGGGGAACACCGGGGAGCTGTTTTTT.

This clone was observed a few times. The gene calls are TRBV7-9 and TRBJ1-1; D call uncertain. Trimming removed 2 bases from V and 6 bases from J, with 10 bases in between. CDR1 is SEHNR and CDR2 is FQNEAQ in the germline V gene (reference sequence). The CDR3 has 13 residues. In DNA form, the CDR3 reads TGTGCCAGCAGCTTAACGGACCTATCTGAAGCTTTCTTT. Residues: CASSLTDLSEAFF. Full variable domain (outside the CDR3, taken from reference TRBV7-9 and TRBJ1-1): DTGVSQNPRHKITKRGQNVTFRCDPISEHNRLYWYRQTLGQGPEFLTYFQNEAQLEKSRLLSDRFSAERPKGSFSTLEIQRTEQGDSAMYLCASSLTDLSEAFFGQGTRLTVV.

The chain uses TRBV10-3 and TRBJ2-1; TRBD2 is a possible D gene (5 bases). Trimming stripped 11 bases from V and 7 bases from J, with 18 bases between. Per germline, CDR1 ENHRY and CDR2 SYGVKD. The CDR3 is 13 amino acids. The CDR3 loop is CASGSSGSNEQFF. CDR3 nucleotide sequence: TGTGCCTCGGGATCATCGGGGTCGAATGAGCAGTTCTTC.

The chain combines TRBV6-1 with TRBJ2-3; D not certain. V was pared by 6 bases and J by 6 bases, with 10 bases between. The CDR3 covers 12 residues. CDR1 is MNHNS, CDR2 SASEGT, per germline. CDR3 in amino acids: CASRTMQDTQYF. In nucleotides, the CDR3 is TGTGCCAGCAGAACCATGCAGGATACGCAGTATTTT.

The rearrangement uses TRBV15 and TRBJ2-1; possibly TRBD2 for D (6 bases). The CDR3 is 14 amino acids. Trimming removed 5 bases at V and 6 bases at J, with 14 bases between. Germline CDR1 is LNHNV and CDR2 is YYDKDF (reference sequence). The CDR3 loop is CATSPEGILNEQFF. CDR3 DNA sequence: TGTGCCACCAGCCCGGAGGGAATACTCAATGAGCAGTTCTTC. The full variable domain, completed using reference TRBV15 and TRBJ2-1, is DAMVIQNPRYQVTQFGKPVTLSCSQTLNHNVMYWYQQKSSQAPKLLFHYYDKDFNNEADTPDNFQSRRPNTSFCFLDIRSPGLGDTAMYLCATSPEGILNEQFFGPGTRLTVL.

This clone was picked up one time. V usage is TRBV6-6 and J usage is TRBJ1-5; tentatively, D is TRBD1 (5 bases). CDR1 and CDR2 from the germline V gene are MNHNY and SVGAGI (reference sequence). V lost 5 bases and J 4 bases, leaving 9 bases between the germline ends. The CDR3 totals 13 residues. The CDR3, as DNA: TGTGCCAGCAGTCGAAGGGGTAATCAGCCCCAGCATTTT. Protein product: CASSRRGNQPQHF.

The chain couples TRBV11-2 to TRBJ2-7; possibly TRBD1 or TRBD2 for D (5 bases each). The germline gives CDR1 SGHAT, CDR2 FQNNGV. With 5 bases removed from V and 0 bases from J, the gap between germline ends came to 11 bases. This CDR3 spans 14 amino acids. The DNA for the CDR3 is TGTGCCAGCAGCGTGGGGGAGATCTCCTACGAGCAGTACTTC. Translated: CASSVGEISYEQYF. Combining the CDR3 with reference TRBV11-2 and TRBJ2-7 gives the whole variable domain EAGVAQSPRYKIIEKRQSVAFWCNPISGHATLYWYQQILGQGPKLLIQFQNNGVVDDSQLPKDRFSAERLKGVDSTLKIQPAKLEDSAVYLCASSVGEISYEQYFGPGTRLTVT.

The chain has TRBV25-1 and TRBJ2-2; TRBD1 aligns across 7 bases. There are 14 residues in the CDR3. V lost 6 bases, J lost 4 bases, and 5 bases stayed unmatched. Germline values: CDR1 MGHDK, CDR2 SYGVNS. The CDR3 is CASRRGLGTGELFF. The CDR3 nucleotides are TGTGCCAGCAGAAGGGGGCTAGGCACCGGGGAGCTGTTTTTT.

The chain combines TRBV19 with TRBJ1-4; 7 nucleotides align to TRBD1. The CDR3 has 14 amino acids. Losses at the gene ends were 5 bases for V and 4 bases for J; bases not matched to a gene: 4. Per germline, CDR1 LNHDA and CDR2 SQIVND (reference sequence). The CDR3 DNA reads as TGTGCCAGTAGTCTACAGGGGAATAATGAAAAACTGTTTTTT. Translation: CASSLQGNNEKLFF.

This rearrangement joins TRBV9 to TRBJ2-3; D ambiguous. CDR3 length: 14 residues. Trimming left V 4 bases short and J 0 bases short, with 9 bases between. Germline V lookup: CDR1 SGDLS, CDR2 YYNGEE. The chain's CDR3 is CASSQTSSTDTQYF. For the CDR3, the DNA is TGTGCCAGCAGCCAGACATCCAGCACAGATACGCAGTATTTT.

V gene TRBV11-2 combines with J gene TRBJ2-1; D possibly corresponds to TRBD2 (7 bases). Germline V gene sequence: CDR1 SGHAT, CDR2 FQNNGV. The CDR3 is 17 residues long. The V end was cut by 5 bases, the J end by 6 bases, with 23 bases between. This CDR3 reads CASSPAGRGRAANEQFF. The CDR3, as DNA: TGTGCCAGCAGCCCCGCGGGGAGGGGGAGGGCCGCCAATGAGCAGTTCTTC.

The chain joins TRBV9 to TRBJ2-3; D is possibly TRBD2 (6 bases). V dropped 0 bases and J dropped 3 bases, with 11 bases sitting between them. The germline V gene has CDR1 SGDLS and CDR2 YYNGEE. The CDR3 covers 15 residues. The CDR3, as DNA: TGTGCCAGCAGCGTAGACGGGAGAAGTACAGATACGCAGTATTTT. It encodes CASSVDGRSTDTQYF. Together with reference TRBV9 and TRBJ2-3, the CDR3 gives the full variable domain: DSGVTQTPKHLITATGQRVTLRCSPRSGDLSVYWYQQSLDQGLQFLIQYYNGEERAKGNILERFSAQQFPDLHSELNLSSLELGDSALYFCASSVDGRSTDTQYFGPGTRLTVL.

The chain recombines TRBV7-9 with TRBJ1-4; 9 bases line up with TRBD1. CDR3 length: 14 amino acids. V gave up 3 bases and J gave up 8 bases; unmatched junction bases: 4. Per germline, CDR1 SEHNR and CDR2 FQNEAQ (reference sequence). The CDR3 sequence: CASSFRDREEKLFF. The CDR3 DNA follows: TGTGCCAGCAGCTTCCGGGACAGGGAGGAAAAACTGTTTTTT.

The V and J genes are TRBV30 and TRBJ2-5; 8 bases align to TRBD1. With V trimmed by 4 bases and J by 11 bases, 12 bases remained unmatched. This CDR3 has 13 residues. Germline-derived CDR1 and CDR2 are GTSNPN and SVGIG (reference sequence). The CDR3 sequence: CAWKVQGVGEQYF. In DNA form, the CDR3 reads TGTGCCTGGAAAGTACAGGGGGTGGGGGAGCAGTACTTC.

This clone showed up just a few times. This chain connects TRBV5-1 to TRBJ2-7; D is ambiguous. Trimming stripped 1 base from V and 4 bases from J, with 9 bases between. Looked up from germline, CDR1 is SGHRS and CDR2 is YFSETQ. There are 13 residues in the CDR3. The CDR3 sequence: CASSLLSEYEQYF. The CDR3, as DNA: TGCGCCAGCAGCTTGCTGAGCGAGTACGAGCAGTACTTC.

The V call is TRBV5-8, the J call TRBJ2-1; weak D call: TRBD2 (6 bases). The germline gives CDR1 SGHTS, CDR2 YDEGEE. Trimming took off 3 bases at V and 10 bases at J, with 17 bases between the two ends. The CDR3 extends over 14 amino acids. DNA of the CDR3: TGTGCCAGCAGCTCTCCCGGGAGATCCAGCGAGCAGTTCTTC. It is translated as CASSSPGRSSEQFF.